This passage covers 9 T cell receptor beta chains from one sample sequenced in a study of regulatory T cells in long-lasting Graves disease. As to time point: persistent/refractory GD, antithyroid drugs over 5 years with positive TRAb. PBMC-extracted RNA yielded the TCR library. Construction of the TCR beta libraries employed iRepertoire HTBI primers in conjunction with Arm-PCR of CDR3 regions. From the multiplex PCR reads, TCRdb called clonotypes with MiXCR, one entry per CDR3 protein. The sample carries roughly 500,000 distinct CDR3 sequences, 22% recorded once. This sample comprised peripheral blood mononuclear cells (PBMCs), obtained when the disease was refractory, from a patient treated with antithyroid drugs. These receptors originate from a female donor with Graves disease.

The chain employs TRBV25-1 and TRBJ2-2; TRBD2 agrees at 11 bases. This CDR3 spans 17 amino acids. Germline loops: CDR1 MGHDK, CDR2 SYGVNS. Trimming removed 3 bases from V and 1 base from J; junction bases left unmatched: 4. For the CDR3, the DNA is TGTGCCAGCAGTGACCTAGCGGGGGGTCTGAACACCGGGGAGCTGTTTTTT. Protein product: CASSDLAGGLNTGELFF.

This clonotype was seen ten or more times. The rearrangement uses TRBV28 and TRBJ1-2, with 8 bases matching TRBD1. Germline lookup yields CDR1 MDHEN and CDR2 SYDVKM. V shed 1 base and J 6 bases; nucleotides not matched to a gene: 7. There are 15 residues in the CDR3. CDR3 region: CASSLSPGGWDGYTF. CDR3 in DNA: TGTGCCAGCAGTTTATCCCCAGGGGGCTGGGATGGCTACACCTTC.

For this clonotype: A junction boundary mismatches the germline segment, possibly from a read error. The CDR3 DNA sequence: TGTGCCGTTTCGGACAGCACACCTCCCTACGGGCAGTACTTC. Translated: CAVSDSTPPYGQYF. This rearrangement joins TRBV24-1 to TRBJ2-7; D might be TRBD1 (6 bases). The CDR3 spans 14 residues. CDR1 is KGHDR, CDR2 SFDVKD, per germline.

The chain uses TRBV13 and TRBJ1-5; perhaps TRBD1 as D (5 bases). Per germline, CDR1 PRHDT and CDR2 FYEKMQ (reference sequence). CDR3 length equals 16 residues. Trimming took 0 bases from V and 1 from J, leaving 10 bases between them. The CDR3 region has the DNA TGTGCCAGCAGCTTAGGGCGGGGGAGAAGCAATCAGCCCCAGCATTTT. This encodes CASSLGRGRSNQPQHF.

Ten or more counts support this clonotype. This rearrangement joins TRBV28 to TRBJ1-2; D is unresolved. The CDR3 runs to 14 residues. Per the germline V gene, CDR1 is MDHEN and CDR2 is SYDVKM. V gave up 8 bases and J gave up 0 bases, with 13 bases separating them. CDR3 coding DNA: TGTGCCAGCGTCCCCGGGCCAGCTAACTATGGCTACACCTTC. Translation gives CASVPGPANYGYTF.

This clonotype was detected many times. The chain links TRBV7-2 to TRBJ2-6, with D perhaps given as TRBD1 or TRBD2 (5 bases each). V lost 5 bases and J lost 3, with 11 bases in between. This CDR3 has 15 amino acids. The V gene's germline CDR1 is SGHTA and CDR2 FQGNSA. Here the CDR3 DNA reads TGTGCCAGCAGCCGTGGGACGTATGGGGCCAACGTCCTGACTTTC. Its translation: CASSRGTYGANVLTF.

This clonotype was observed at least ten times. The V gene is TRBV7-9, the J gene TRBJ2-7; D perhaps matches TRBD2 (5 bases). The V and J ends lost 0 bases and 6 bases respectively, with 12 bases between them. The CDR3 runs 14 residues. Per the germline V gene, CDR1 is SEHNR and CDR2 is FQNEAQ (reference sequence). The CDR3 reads CASSLAHGVGEQYF. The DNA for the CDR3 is TGTGCCAGCAGCTTAGCGCACGGGGTTGGCGAGCAGTACTTC.

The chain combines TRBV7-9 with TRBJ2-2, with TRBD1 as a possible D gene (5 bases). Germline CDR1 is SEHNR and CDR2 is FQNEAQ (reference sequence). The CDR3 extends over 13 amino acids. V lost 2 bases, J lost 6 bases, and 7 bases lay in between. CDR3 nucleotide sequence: TGTGCCAGCAGCTTAACAGGTTCCGGGGAGCTGTTTTTT. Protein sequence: CASSLTGSGELFF.

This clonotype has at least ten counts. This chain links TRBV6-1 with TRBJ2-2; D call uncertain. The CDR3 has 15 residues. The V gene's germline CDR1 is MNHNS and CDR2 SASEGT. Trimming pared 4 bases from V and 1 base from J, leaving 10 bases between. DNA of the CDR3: TGTGCCAGCAGTGGTCGGGTTTTGAACACCGGGGAGCTGTTTTTT. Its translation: CASSGRVLNTGELFF.